The 3 T cell receptor beta chains below all came from one sample that was sequenced in a study of siplizumab effects on memory and regulatory T cells. TCRdb keeps only in-frame clones here, not all; method: immunoSEQ multiplex PCR. The top ten hold 0.65% to 0.8% of the sample, which has some 100,000 clones, 90% to 95% seen once. Sequenced input: Tregs sorted from blood. Receptor source: a human donor in good health.

This chain uses TRBV5-1 with TRBJ2-2, with 12 bases matching TRBD1. The CDR3 has 14 amino acids. Germline CDR1 SGHRS, CDR2 YFSETQ. The V and J ends lost 6 bases and 5 bases, in that order; junction bases with no gene match: 2. CDR3: CASKGQGATGELFF. CDR3 DNA: TGCGCCAGCAAGGGACAGGGGGCAACCGGGGAGCTGTTTTTT. The whole variable domain, remainder taken from reference TRBV5-1 and TRBJ2-2, is KAGVTQTPRYLIKTRGQQVTLSCSPISGHRSVSWYQQTPGQGLQFLFEYFSETQRNKGNFPGRFSGRQFSNSRSEMNVSTLELGDSALYLCASKGQGATGELFFGEGSRLTVL.

This clone was seen just once. The CDR3 reads CASSYSGRASYEQYF. CDR3 in DNA: TGTGCCAGCAGCTACAGCGGGAGGGCCTCCTACGAGCAGTACTTC. The gene calls are TRBV13 and TRBJ2-7; TRBD2 agrees at 10 bases. This CDR3 region has 15 residues. With 4 bases clipped from V and 0 bases from J, the junction kept 3 bases outside the gene matches. Germline CDR1 and CDR2: PRHDT and FYEKMQ (reference sequence).

This clone came up once. The rearrangement uses TRBV11-2 and TRBJ2-4; 7 bases align to TRBD2. Germline V gives CDR1 SGHAT, CDR2 FQNNGV. This CDR3 spans 17 amino acids. The ends lost 3 bases at V and 0 bases at J; junction bases unmatched: 8. The CDR3 reads CASSFALLALAKNIQYF. CDR3 nucleotide sequence: TGTGCCAGCAGCTTCGCGTTACTAGCGCTAGCCAAAAACATTCAGTACTTC.